This TCR beta chain appears in the sequencing data of a study of CD8 T cells in ankylosing spondylitis. The sample holds many counts of this clonotype. Trimming cost V 0 bases and J 5 bases; bases outside gene matches: 10. This CDR3 is 16 amino acids long. From germline, CDR1 is DFQATT and CDR2 SNEGSKA (reference sequence). TCRdb itself ran the 5' RACE reads through MiXCR, one entry per CDR3 protein. This table holds about 320,000 distinct CDR3 sequences, around 10% found once. The J gene is TRBJ2-5, the V gene TRBV20-1; 9 nucleotides agree with TRBD2. Material for sequencing was blood, either unsorted or a sorted T cell fraction (not recorded which). This TCR was recovered from a female donor with ankylosing spondylitis or in good health (not recorded which). CDR3 in amino acids: CSARDGGRARSETQYF. The CDR3 DNA sequence: TGCAGTGCTAGAGATGGCGGGAGGGCCAGAAGTGAGACCCAGTACTTC.